The present T cell receptor beta chain was sequenced within a study of CD8 T cells in Susac syndrome. When the RNA was reverse transcribed, random hexamers were used with an input of about 0.45 to 1 ug. It was immunoSEQ multiplex PCR that amplified TCR beta CDR3 across 54 Vbeta and 13 Jbeta. MiXCR, run by TCRdb on the immunoSEQ multiplex PCR reads, gives a single entry per CDR3 protein. This sample yields some 260,000 distinct CDR3 sequences, of which approximately 84% are seen a single time; approximately 0.11% belongs to the top ten. The CDR3 runs 16 residues. Germline V CDR1 and CDR2: DFQATT, SNEGSKA (reference sequence). Trimming removed 1 base from V and 0 bases from J, with 13 bases in between. Blood CD8+ and CD4+ T cells underwent high-throughput TCR beta sequencing. Treatment-naive patients with stable or active relapsing-remitting disease were the multiple sclerosis controls. TEMRA cells were FACS-enriched, while CD8+ and CD4+ T cells were negatively isolated.

This chain joins TRBV20-1 and TRBJ2-1; D gene uncertain. The sequencing sample was made of CD8+ T cells from PBMCs. The receptor's source is a human donor with multiple sclerosis. The CDR3 spells CSARGLGASSYNEQFF. The CDR3 DNA reads as TGCAGTGCTAGAGGACTGGGCGCCAGCTCCTACAATGAGCAGTTCTTC.